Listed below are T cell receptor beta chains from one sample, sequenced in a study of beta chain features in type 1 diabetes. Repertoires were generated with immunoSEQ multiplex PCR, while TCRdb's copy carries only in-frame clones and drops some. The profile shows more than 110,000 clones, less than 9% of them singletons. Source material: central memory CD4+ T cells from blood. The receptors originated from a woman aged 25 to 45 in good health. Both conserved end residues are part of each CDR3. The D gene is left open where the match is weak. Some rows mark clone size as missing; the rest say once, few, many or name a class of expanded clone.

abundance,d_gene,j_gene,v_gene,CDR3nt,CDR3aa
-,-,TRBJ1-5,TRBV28,TGTGCCAGCAGTTTGACAGGCGGGTCAGGGCCCCAGCATTTT,CASSLTGGSGPQHF
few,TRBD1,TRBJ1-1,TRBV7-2,TGTGCCAGCAGCTCTGGACAGGGGAAAGCTTTCTTT,CASSSGQGKAFF
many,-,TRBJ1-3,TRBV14,TGTGCCAGCAGCCAAGTGCGGTCAAACACCATATATTTT,CASSQVRSNTIYF
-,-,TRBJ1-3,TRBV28,TGTGCCAGCAGTCTTGGAAACACCATATATTTT,CASSLGNTIYF
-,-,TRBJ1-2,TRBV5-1,TGCGCCAGCAGTCCCACGGCTAACTATGGCTACACCTTC,CASSPTANYGYTF
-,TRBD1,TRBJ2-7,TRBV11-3,TGTGCCAGCAGCCCGAGGACAGGGGTCGAGCAGTACTTC,CASSPRTGVEQYF
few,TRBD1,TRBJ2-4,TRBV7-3,TGTGCCAGCAGCCCGGACAGGGTAAACATTCAGTACTTC,CASSPDRVNIQYF
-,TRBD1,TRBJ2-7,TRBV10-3,TGTGCCATCAGTGAGTCACAGGGGGCCCCCTACGAGCAGTACTTC,CAISESQGAPYEQYF
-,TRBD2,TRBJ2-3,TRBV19,TGTGCCAGTAAGACTGGTTGGGGACTAGCGGGTCCAGATACGCAGTATTTT,CASKTGWGLAGPDTQYF
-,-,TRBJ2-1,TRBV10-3,TGTGCCAGCTTAGCGGACCACTACAATGAGCAGTTCTTC,CASLADHYNEQFF
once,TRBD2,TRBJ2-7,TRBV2,TGTGCCAGCAGTGGCCTAGCGGGAGGCGTTGGCGAGCAGTACTTC,CASSGLAGGVGEQYF
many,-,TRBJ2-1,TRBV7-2,TGTGCCAGCAGCCCAGGGGGGACTAGGGGCTCCTACAATGAGCAGTTCTTC,CASSPGGTRGSYNEQFF